This T cell receptor (beta chain) was recovered during a study of lymphopenia after photon versus proton radiotherapy. Data came from immunoSEQ multiplex PCR; TCRdb stores just in-frame clones and leaves some out. The sample carries tens of thousands of clones, around 87% recorded once. Only a few counts were recorded for this clone. As yet, its antigen is unknown. Trimming cost V 4 bases and J 1 base, with 10 bases left between them. Germline V gene lookup returns CDR1 SQVTM and CDR2 ANQGSEA. The CDR3 runs to 13 residues. Study outcomes and limitations: Relative stability marked proton patients; photon patients lost diversity and naive cells. Authors raise, but do not show, better survival with proton therapy. Post-nadir diversity loss with photons came from oligoclonal expansion, particularly CD8+ Temra cells.

This TCR was sampled from a man older than 75 with esophageal cancer. V gene TRBV29-1 combines with J gene TRBJ1-1; D uncertain. The source was peripheral blood, collected from a patient treated with proton-based radiotherapy. CDR3 sequence (DNA): TGCAGCGTTGTCTGGCAGGAGAACACTGAAGCTTTCTTT. This codes for CSVVWQENTEAFF.